The present T cell receptor beta chain was sequenced within a study of identical twins. Broader study findings: Weaker excess twin sharing was observed in beta out-of-frame sequences. Abundant beta clonotypes from cord blood bore fewer insertions; memory repertoires lacked this pattern.

In this sample, this clonotype turned up a few times. What it recognizes is unknown. The cDNA had a unique molecular identifier and a template-switch universal primer site. From the 5' RACE reads, TCRdb called clonotypes with MiXCR, one entry per CDR3 protein. This table has about 470,000 distinct CDR3 sequences, approximately 24% appearing once. These records were also assigned to another study, of T cells expressing NK-cell markers. From that second work: Dominant NKG2C+ clonotype frequencies of 1.0-7.0% of CD8+ T cells were measured in five or six donors.

The specimen was CD4+ T cells sorted from blood. The TCR comes from a woman between 18 and 29 years old in good health.

The CDR3 sequence: CASSPGGYSDEELFF. The CDR3 coding sequence is TGCGCCAGCAGCCCAGGCGGGTATAGTGATGAGGAGCTGTTTTTT. The chain links TRBV5-1 to TRBJ2-2; possibly TRBD2 for D (5 bases). The V gene's germline CDR1 is SGHRS and CDR2 YFSETQ. The CDR3 contains 15 residues. Trimming took off 4 bases at V and 10 bases at J, with 20 bases between the two ends. The entire variable domain, with the rest obtained from reference TRBV5-1 and TRBJ2-2, is as follows: KAGVTQTPRYLIKTRGQQVTLSCSPISGHRSVSWYQQTPGQGLQFLFEYFSETQRNKGNFPGRFSGRQFSNSRSEMNVSTLELGDSALYLCASSPGGYSDEELFFGEGSRLTVL.